The rows below give T cell receptor beta chains drawn from one sample of a study of long-term antiretroviral therapy in people with HIV. The table came from immunoSEQ multiplex PCR; TCRdb's copy has only in-frame clones and leaves some out. The table includes roughly 29,000 clones, less than 85% detected once. Sequenced material: unsorted PBMCs, taken 0.3 years after starting antiretroviral therapy. Receptors were obtained from a middle-aged man with HIV. Both conserved end residues are part of each CDR3.

V	J	CDR3
TRBV7-9	TRBJ2-5	CASRPVSGRETQYF
TRBV6-7	TRBJ2-2	CASSGSGQPNTGELFF
TRBV27	TRBJ2-1	CASSSRDSYNEQFF
TRBV10-3	TRBJ1-1	CAISESPGLKNTEAFF
TRBV7-9	TRBJ1-2	CASSPGARGRELNYGYTF
TRBV18	TRBJ1-2	CASSPMEGGNGYTF
TRBV18	TRBJ2-5	CASSPRIARVQETQYF
TRBV2	TRBJ1-1	CASSGDRGTEAFF
TRBV9	TRBJ1-4	CASSVNAGAPNEKLFF
TRBV7-9	TRBJ2-7	CASSLGGDLYEQYF
TRBV19	TRBJ2-7	CASSPLPWGFSYEQYF
TRBV9	TRBJ2-7	CASSVGQGAYEQYF
TRBV28	TRBJ2-3	CASSFPPPNRWDTQYF
TRBV7-2	TRBJ2-1	CASTPRSSSYNEQFF
TRBV28	TRBJ2-7	CASSITYEQYF
TRBV19	TRBJ2-7	CASSLRRGSGDEQYF
TRBV5-4	TRBJ2-3	CASSHGLAGTTDTQYF
TRBV27	TRBJ1-2	CASSLAGDYGYTF
TRBV5-1	TRBJ2-7	CASSLGLAINYYEQYF
TRBV11-3	TRBJ2-1	CASSPRGYNEQFF
TRBV19	TRBJ1-1	CASSISRVNTEAFF
TRBV5-8	TRBJ2-1	CASSLFSGVGNEQFF
TRBV28	TRBJ1-4	CASSFYRGGEKLFF
TRBV27	TRBJ1-5	CASSLWGVGGGDSNQPQHF
TRBV10-3	TRBJ2-5	CAIGGGWETQYF
TRBV28	TRBJ2-7	CASSTRGTKAFYEQYF
TRBV10-3	TRBJ2-1	CAIRESGGAYNEQFF
TRBV18	TRBJ2-1	CASSPSTGGEYNEQFF
TRBV11-2	TRBJ2-1	CASSLWTTLNEQFF
TRBV4-3	TRBJ2-1	CASSHFRDNGHNEQFF
TRBV5-1	TRBJ2-3	CASSFSGASTDTQYF
TRBV27	TRBJ2-3	CASSLSPLGTGYTDTQYF
TRBV5-1	TRBJ2-5	CASSLWDPSGPGKTQYF
TRBV30	TRBJ1-2	CAWSEGSWNFYGYTF
TRBV2	TRBJ2-4	CASSSWGDAKNIQYF
TRBV5-4	TRBJ2-1	CATTSPYNEQFF
TRBV11-2	TRBJ2-7	CASSRIRDRANEQYF
TRBV6-1	TRBJ2-5	CASRELAGIQETQYF
TRBV5-1	TRBJ1-1	CASRRRMNTEAFF
TRBV5-1	TRBJ2-7	CASSLAPAGSYEQYF
TRBV29-1	TRBJ1-5	CSVGRGSNQPQHF
TRBV9	TRBJ2-5	CASSVLEGGTETQYF
TRBV29-1	TRBJ2-3	CSVAGLAGAQNTQYF
TRBV28	TRBJ2-7	CATRVLSYEQYF
TRBV28	TRBJ2-5	CASSLDPGGSGETQYF
TRBV5-1	TRBJ2-1	CASSLGSGGNEQFF
TRBV11-2	TRBJ2-1	CASSYSGGAYNEQFF
TRBV11-3	TRBJ1-2	CASSFTDSSGYTF
TRBV9	TRBJ1-3	CASSPNPYRGPGNTIYF
TRBV27	TRBJ1-5	CASSLAAGQPQHF
TRBV5-1	TRBJ2-7	CASSSPSGSYEQYF
TRBV5-6	TRBJ2-1	CASSLVSAYEQFF
TRBV4-2	TRBJ1-2	CASSQVRTGGLYGYTF
TRBV27	TRBJ2-3	CASSYGGLKQYF
TRBV5-1	TRBJ2-5	CASSFTGREETQYF
TRBV4-3	TRBJ1-2	CASSQGVRTGRHNYGYTF
TRBV7-9	TRBJ1-4	CASSPLWGSADEELFF
TRBV29-1	TRBJ2-3	CSAEETRVDTQYF
TRBV11-2	TRBJ2-7	CASSLDSYEQYF
TRBV9	TRBJ1-1	CASSSGGEAFF